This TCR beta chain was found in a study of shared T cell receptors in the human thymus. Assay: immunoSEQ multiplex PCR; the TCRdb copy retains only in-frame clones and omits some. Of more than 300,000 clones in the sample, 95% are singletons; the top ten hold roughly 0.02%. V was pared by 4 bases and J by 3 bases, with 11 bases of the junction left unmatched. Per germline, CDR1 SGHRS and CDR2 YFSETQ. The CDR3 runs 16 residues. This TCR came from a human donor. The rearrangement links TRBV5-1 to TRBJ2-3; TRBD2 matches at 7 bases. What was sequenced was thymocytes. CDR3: CASSGPDGGRTDTQYF. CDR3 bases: TGCGCCAGCAGCGGACCGGACGGGGGGAGGACAGATACGCAGTATTTT.